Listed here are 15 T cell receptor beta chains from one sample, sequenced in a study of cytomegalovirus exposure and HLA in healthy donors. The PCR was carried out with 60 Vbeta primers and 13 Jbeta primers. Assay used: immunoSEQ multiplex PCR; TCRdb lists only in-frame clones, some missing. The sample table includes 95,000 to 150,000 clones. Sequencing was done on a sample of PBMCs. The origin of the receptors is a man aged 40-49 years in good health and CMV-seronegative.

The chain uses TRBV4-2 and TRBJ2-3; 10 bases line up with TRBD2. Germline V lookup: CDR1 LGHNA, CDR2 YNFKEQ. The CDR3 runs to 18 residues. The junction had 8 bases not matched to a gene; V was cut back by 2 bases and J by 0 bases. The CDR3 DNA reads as TGTGCCAGCAGCCAATTCCTAGCGGGGGATTCTAGCACAGATACGCAGTATTTT. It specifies CASSQFLAGDSSTDTQYF.

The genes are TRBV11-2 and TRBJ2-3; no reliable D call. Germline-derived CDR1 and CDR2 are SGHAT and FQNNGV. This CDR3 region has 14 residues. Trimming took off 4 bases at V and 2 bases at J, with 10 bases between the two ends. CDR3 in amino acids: CASSWNRPTDTQYF. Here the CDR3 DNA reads TGTGCCAGCAGCTGGAACAGACCCACAGATACGCAGTATTTT.

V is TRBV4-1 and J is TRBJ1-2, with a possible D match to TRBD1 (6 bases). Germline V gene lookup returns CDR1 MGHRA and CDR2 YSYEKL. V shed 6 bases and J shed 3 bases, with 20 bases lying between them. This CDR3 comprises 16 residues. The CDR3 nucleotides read TGCGCCAGCAGACCTATCGCAGGGGATCGGTACTATGGCTACACCTTC. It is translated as CASRPIAGDRYYGYTF.

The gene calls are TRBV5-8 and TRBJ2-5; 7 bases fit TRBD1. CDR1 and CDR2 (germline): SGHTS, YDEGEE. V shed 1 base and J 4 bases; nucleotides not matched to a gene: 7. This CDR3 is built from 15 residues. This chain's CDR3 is CASSLRRGQAETQYF. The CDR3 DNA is TGTGCCAGCAGCTTGAGAAGGGGGCAAGCAGAGACCCAGTACTTC.

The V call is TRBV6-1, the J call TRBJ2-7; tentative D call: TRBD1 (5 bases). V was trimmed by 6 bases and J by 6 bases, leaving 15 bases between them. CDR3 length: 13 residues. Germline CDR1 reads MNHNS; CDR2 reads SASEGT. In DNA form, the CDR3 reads TGTGCCAGCAGGGAACGACCCCAGGGCGAGCAGTACTTC. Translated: CASRERPQGEQYF.

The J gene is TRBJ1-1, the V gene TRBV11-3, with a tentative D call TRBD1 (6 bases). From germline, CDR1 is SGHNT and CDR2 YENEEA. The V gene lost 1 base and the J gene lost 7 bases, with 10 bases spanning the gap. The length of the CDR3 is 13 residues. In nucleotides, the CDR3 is TGTGCCAGCAGCTTAGCCCCGGGACATGAAGCTTTCTTT. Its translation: CASSLAPGHEAFF.

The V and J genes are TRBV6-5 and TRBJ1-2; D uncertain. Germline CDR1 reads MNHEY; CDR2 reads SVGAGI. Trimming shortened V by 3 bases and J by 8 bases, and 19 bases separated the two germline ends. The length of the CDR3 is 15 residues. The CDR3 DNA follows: TGTGCCAGCAGTTATGGAATCGGACTGGCTGTCGGCTACACCTTC. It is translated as CASSYGIGLAVGYTF.

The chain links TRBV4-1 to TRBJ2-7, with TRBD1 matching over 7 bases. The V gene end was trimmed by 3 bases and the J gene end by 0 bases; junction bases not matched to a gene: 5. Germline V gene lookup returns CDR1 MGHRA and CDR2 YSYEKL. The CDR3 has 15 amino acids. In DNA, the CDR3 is TGCGCCAGCAGCCAGGGGACAGTCGACTCCTACGAGCAGTACTTC. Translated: CASSQGTVDSYEQYF.

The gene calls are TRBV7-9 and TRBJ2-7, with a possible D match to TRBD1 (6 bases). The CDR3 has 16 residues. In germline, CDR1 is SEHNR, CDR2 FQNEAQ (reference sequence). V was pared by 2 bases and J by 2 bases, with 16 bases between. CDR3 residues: CASSLRWLGDTYEQYF. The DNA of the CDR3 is TGTGCCAGCAGCTTAAGGTGGCTCGGGGACACCTACGAGCAGTACTTC.

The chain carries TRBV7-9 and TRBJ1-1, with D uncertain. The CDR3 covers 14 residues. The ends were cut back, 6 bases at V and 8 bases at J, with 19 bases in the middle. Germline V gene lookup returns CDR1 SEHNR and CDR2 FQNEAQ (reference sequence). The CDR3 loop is CASRYPVGGVEAFF. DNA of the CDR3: TGTGCCAGCAGGTACCCCGTCGGCGGAGTGGAAGCTTTCTTT.

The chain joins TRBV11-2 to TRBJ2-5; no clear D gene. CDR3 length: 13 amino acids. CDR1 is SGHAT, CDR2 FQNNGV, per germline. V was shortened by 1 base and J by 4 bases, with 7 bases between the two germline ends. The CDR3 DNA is TGTGCCAGCAGCTTAGGCGTAGTAGAGACCCAGTACTTC. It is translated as CASSLGVVETQYF.

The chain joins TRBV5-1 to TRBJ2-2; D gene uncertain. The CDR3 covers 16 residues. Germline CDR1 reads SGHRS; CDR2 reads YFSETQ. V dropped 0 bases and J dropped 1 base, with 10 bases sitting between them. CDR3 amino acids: CASSLVGRGNTGELFF. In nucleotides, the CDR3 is TGCGCCAGCAGCTTGGTTGGCCGTGGGAACACCGGGGAGCTGTTTTTT.

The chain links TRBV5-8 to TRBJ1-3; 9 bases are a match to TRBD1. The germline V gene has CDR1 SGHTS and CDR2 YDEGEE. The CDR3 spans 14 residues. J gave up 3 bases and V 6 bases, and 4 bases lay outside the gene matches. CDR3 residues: CASTRTGVGNTIYF. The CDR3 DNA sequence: TGTGCCAGCACCCGGACAGGGGTTGGAAACACCATATATTTT.

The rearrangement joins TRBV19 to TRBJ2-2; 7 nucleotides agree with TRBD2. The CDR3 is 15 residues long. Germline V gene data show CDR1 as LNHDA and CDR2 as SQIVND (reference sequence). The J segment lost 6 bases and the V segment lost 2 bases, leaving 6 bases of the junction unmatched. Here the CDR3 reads CASSILMGGSGELFF. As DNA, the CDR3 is TGTGCCAGTAGTATACTGATGGGGGGGTCCGGGGAGCTGTTTTTT.

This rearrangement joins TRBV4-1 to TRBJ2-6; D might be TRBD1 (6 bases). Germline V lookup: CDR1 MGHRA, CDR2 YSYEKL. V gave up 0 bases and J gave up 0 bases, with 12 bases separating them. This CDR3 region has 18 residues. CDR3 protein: CASSQDWQGTSGANVLTF. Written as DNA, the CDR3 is TGCGCCAGCAGCCAAGATTGGCAGGGGACCTCTGGGGCCAACGTCCTGACTTTC.